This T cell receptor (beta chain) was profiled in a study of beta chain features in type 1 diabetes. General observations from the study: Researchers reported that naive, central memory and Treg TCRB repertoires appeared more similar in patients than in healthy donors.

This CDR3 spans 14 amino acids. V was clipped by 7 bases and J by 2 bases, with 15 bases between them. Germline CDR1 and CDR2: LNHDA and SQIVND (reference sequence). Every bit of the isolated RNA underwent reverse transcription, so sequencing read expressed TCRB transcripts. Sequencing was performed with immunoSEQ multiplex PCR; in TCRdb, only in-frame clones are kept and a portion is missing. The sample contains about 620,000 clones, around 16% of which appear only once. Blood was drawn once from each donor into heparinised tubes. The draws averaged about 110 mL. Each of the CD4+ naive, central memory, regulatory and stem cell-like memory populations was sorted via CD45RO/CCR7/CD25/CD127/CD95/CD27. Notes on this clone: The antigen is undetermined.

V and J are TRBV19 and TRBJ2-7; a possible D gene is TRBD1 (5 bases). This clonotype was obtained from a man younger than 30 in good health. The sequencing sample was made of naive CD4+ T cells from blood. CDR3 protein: CASKSTDRPYEQYF. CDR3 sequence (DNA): TGTGCCAGTAAGAGCACAGACAGACCCTACGAGCAGTACTTC.